The 21 T cell receptor beta chains in this list originate from one sample, sequenced in a study of blood T cell repertoires in COVID-19. This table comes from immunoSEQ multiplex PCR, and its TCRdb copy is limited to in-frame clones, with some not included. The repertoire consists of a few hundred thousand clones, with about 80% occurring once and the leading ten covering 0.85% to 1.3%. Sequencing used peripheral blood. Source of these receptors: a human donor with acute or convalescent COVID-19. The donor label of this sample is uncertain.

There are a few counts of this clone. The CDR3 DNA sequence: TGTGCCAGCAGCCGGGCAGGGCTCGGCTACACCTTC. It is translated as CASSRAGLGYTF. The chain uses TRBV7-8 and TRBJ1-2; TRBD1 might be the D (5 bases). V was pared by 5 bases and J by 8 bases, with 12 bases between. The CDR3 runs to 12 residues. CDR1 and CDR2 from the germline V gene are SGHVS and FQNEAQ.

The chain is built from TRBV5-1 and TRBJ1-1, with a weak D call TRBD1 (5 bases). CDR1 is SGHRS and CDR2 is YFSETQ in the germline V gene. The length of the CDR3 is 16 residues. Trimming removed 4 bases at V and 1 base at J, with 17 bases between. Written as DNA, the CDR3 is TGCGCCAGCAGCCCAGTTGCGGGACTGCGGAACACTGAAGCTTTCTTT. Amino acid sequence: CASSPVAGLRNTEAFF.

The rearrangement links TRBV7-6 to TRBJ1-4; the D is unclear. The V and J ends lost 6 bases and 3 bases respectively, with 11 bases between them. The CDR3 runs to 14 residues. Germline CDR1 SGHVS, CDR2 FNYEAQ. The DNA of the CDR3 is TGTGCCAGCAGTCTTTCTCCCTCTAATGAAAAACTGTTTTTT. Translating it yields CASSLSPSNEKLFF.

The chain joins TRBV19 to TRBJ1-5; 7 positions match TRBD1. This CDR3 spans 15 amino acids. Germline-derived CDR1 and CDR2 are LNHDA and SQIVND (reference sequence). The ends lost 3 bases at V and 7 bases at J; junction bases unmatched: 9. The CDR3 coding sequence is TGTGCCAGTAGTATGGGACAGACTCCATGGCAGCCCCAGCATTTT. As protein: CASSMGQTPWQPQHF.

The V call is TRBV18, the J call TRBJ1-1, with D possibly being TRBD1 (5 bases). Trimming cost V 2 bases and J 5 bases, with 15 bases left between them. This CDR3 spans 15 amino acids. Germline V gene lookup returns CDR1 KGHSH and CDR2 LQKENI. CDR3 nucleotide sequence: TGTGCCAGCTCACCATTTGGAGGGAGGGGTACTGAAGCTTTCTTT. This translates into CASSPFGGRGTEAFF. Full variable domain (outside the CDR3, taken from reference TRBV18 and TRBJ1-1): NAGVMQNPRHLVRRRGQEARLRCSPMKGHSHVYWYRQLPEEGLKFMVYLQKENIIDESGMPKERFSAEFPKEGPSILRIQQVVRGDSAAYFCASSPFGGRGTEAFFGQGTRLTVV.

CDR3 coding DNA: TGTGCCAGCAGTTTGGGACAGGGGAGCTTTGGCAATCAGCCCCAGCATTTT. Its translation: CASSLGQGSFGNQPQHF. The V and J genes are TRBV28 and TRBJ1-5; 10 nucleotides line up with TRBD1. After removal of 3 bases from V and 2 bases from J, the junction contained 7 bases not matched to a gene. From germline, CDR1 is MDHEN and CDR2 SYDVKM. This CDR3 spans 17 amino acids.

CDR3 protein: CASSLEGLGNTEAFF. CDR3 bases: TGTGCCAGCAGTTTAGAGGGCCTAGGGAACACTGAAGCTTTCTTT. This rearrangement joins TRBV27 to TRBJ1-1; no clear D gene. V lost 2 bases to trimming and J lost 1 base, with 11 bases between them. CDR3 size: 15 residues. The V gene's germline CDR1 is MNHEY and CDR2 SMNVEV (reference sequence).

CDR3: CSSVGENTGELFF. For the CDR3, the DNA is TGCAGCTCTGTAGGAGAGAACACCGGGGAGCTGTTTTTT. The chain employs TRBV29-1 and TRBJ2-2; D is ambiguous. With 8 bases removed from V and 1 base from J, the gap between germline ends came to 11 bases. The germline gives CDR1 SQVTM, CDR2 ANQGSEA. There are 13 residues in the CDR3.

V and J are TRBV5-1 and TRBJ1-2; TRBD1 agrees at 9 bases. The V segment lost 0 bases and the J segment 4 bases; nucleotides outside the gene matches: 10. The CDR3 covers 17 residues. Germline CDR1 and CDR2: SGHRS and YFSETQ. CDR3 DNA sequence: TGCGCCAGCAGCTTGGCCCCGCGGACAGGGGAAATCTATGGCTACACCTTC. Translating it yields CASSLAPRTGEIYGYTF.

This clone was observed a few times. CDR3 nucleotides: TGTGCCAGCAGCCCCAGGGGCGGGGAGCTGTTTTTT. Translation: CASSPRGGELFF. This chain joins TRBV6-5 and TRBJ2-2; a weak D match, TRBD1 (6 bases). V was shortened by 6 bases and J by 7 bases, with 9 bases between the two germline ends. This CDR3 comprises 12 residues. The V gene's germline CDR1 is MNHEY and CDR2 SVGAGI.

The CDR3: CASSFRDIETQYF. Here the CDR3 DNA reads TGTGCCAGCAGCTTCCGGGACATAGAGACCCAGTACTTC. This sequence joins TRBV7-9 and TRBJ2-5; maybe TRBD1 (6 bases). There are 13 residues in the CDR3. The germline V gene has CDR1 SEHNR and CDR2 FQNEAQ (reference sequence). With 3 bases removed from V and 4 bases from J, the gap between germline ends came to 9 bases.

The chain recombines TRBV10-3 with TRBJ1-3; tentative D call: TRBD1 (5 bases). This CDR3 comprises 14 residues. The ends were cut back, 6 bases at V and 8 bases at J, with 17 bases in the middle. The germline gives CDR1 ENHRY, CDR2 SYGVKD. CDR3 DNA: TGTGCCATCAGCTTCGGGACTCAAGGAGACACCATATATTTT. Amino acid sequence: CAISFGTQGDTIYF.

J is TRBJ1-3 and V is TRBV7-9, with D perhaps TRBD1 (6 bases). Germline lookup yields CDR1 SEHNR and CDR2 FQNEAQ (reference sequence). V was shortened by 6 bases and J by 4 bases, with 13 bases between the two germline ends. The CDR3 covers 14 residues. This CDR3 reads CASSPTGSGNTIYF. Written as DNA, the CDR3 is TGTGCCAGCAGTCCTACAGGGTCAGGAAACACCATATATTTT.

This chain connects TRBV6-6 to TRBJ2-7; tentatively, D is TRBD1 (6 bases). The CDR3 runs to 16 residues. Germline lookup yields CDR1 MNHNY and CDR2 SVGAGI (reference sequence). V lost 2 bases and J lost 0, with 14 bases in between. DNA of the CDR3: TGTGCCAGCAGTTACGAGACAGGAGCCGCCTCCTACGAGCAGTACTTC. As protein: CASSYETGAASYEQYF.

Concerning this clone: This same CDR3 is encoded by further DNA sequences in the sample. The chain has TRBV5-1 and TRBJ1-3; no firm D call. The CDR3 sequence is 16 residues long. The germline CDR1 and CDR2 sequences are SGHRS and YFSETQ. V was pared by 0 bases and J by 1 base, with 11 bases between. This chain's CDR3 is CASSLAARPSGNTIYF. The CDR3 DNA sequence: TGCGCCAGCAGCTTGGCCGCCAGGCCATCTGGAAACACCATATATTTT.

This chain joins TRBV5-6 and TRBJ1-2; D unresolved. The CDR3 runs to 13 residues. Germline assignment: CDR1 SGHDT and CDR2 YYEEEE. V shed 1 base and J shed 2 bases, with 6 bases lying between them. The CDR3 sequence: CASSLKRNYGYTF. The DNA of the CDR3 is TGTGCCAGCAGCTTGAAGCGGAACTATGGCTACACCTTC.

The rearrangement links TRBV6-5 to TRBJ1-2; TRBD1 aligns across 7 bases. V was pared by 6 bases and J by 8 bases, with 6 bases of the junction left unmatched. Per germline, CDR1 MNHEY and CDR2 SVGAGI. CDR3 length: 12 residues. The CDR3 spells CASSVRQGGYTF. The CDR3 nucleotides read TGTGCCAGCAGCGTCCGACAGGGAGGCTACACCTTC.

The chain employs TRBV12-3 or TRBV12-4 and TRBJ1-4; weak D call: TRBD1 (5 bases). This CDR3 is 11 amino acids long. The germline V and J ends were trimmed by 3 bases and 14 bases, with 10 bases remaining between them. CDR3 amino acids: CASSFRGDLFF. CDR3 bases: TGTGCCAGCAGTTTTAGGGGTGATCTGTTTTTT.

V gene TRBV19 combines with J gene TRBJ1-5; 7 bases align to TRBD1. The CDR3 loop spans 13 amino acids. V lost 8 bases, J lost 2 bases, and 3 bases stayed unmatched. The germline V gene has CDR1 LNHDA and CDR2 SQIVND (reference sequence). The CDR3 here is CASAGQGNQPQHF. In DNA, the CDR3 is TGTGCCAGTGCCGGACAGGGCAATCAGCCCCAGCATTTT.

This chain links TRBV4-1 with TRBJ1-1, with a weak D call TRBD1 (5 bases). This CDR3 contains 15 residues. V lost 1 base, J lost 1 base, and 10 bases lay in between. Germline V gives CDR1 MGHRA, CDR2 YSYEKL. CDR3 bases: TGCGCCAGCAGCCAAGGGAGGGGTGGGAACACTGAAGCTTTCTTT. It codes for CASSQGRGGNTEAFF.

The V gene is TRBV4-2, the J gene TRBJ2-6, with D possibly being TRBD1 (6 bases). CDR1 and CDR2 from the germline V gene are LGHNA and YNFKEQ. The CDR3 consists of 17 residues. With 0 bases removed from V and 0 bases from J, the gap between germline ends came to 9 bases. The CDR3 protein is CASSQEDSSSGANVLTF. The CDR3 DNA follows: TGTGCCAGCAGCCAAGAGGACAGCAGCTCTGGGGCCAACGTCCTGACTTTC.